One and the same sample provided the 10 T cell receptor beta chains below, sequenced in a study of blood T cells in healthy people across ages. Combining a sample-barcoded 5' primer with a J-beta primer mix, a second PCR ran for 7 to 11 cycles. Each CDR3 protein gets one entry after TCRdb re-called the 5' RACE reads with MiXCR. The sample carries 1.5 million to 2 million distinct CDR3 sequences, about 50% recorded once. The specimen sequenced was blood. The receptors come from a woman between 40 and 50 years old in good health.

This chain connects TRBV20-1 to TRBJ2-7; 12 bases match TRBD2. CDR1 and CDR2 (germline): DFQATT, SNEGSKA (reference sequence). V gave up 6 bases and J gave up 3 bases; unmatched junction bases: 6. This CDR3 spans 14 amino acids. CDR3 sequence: CSAAGLAGNYEQYF. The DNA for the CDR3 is TGCAGTGCCGCTGGACTAGCGGGAAACTACGAGCAGTACTTC.

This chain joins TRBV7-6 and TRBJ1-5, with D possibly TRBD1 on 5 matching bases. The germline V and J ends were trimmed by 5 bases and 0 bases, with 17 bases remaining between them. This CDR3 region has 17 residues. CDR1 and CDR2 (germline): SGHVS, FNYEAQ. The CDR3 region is CASSGGTGRYSNQPQHF. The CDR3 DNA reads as TGTGCCAGCAGCGGCGGGACGGGACGCTATAGCAATCAGCCCCAGCATTTT.

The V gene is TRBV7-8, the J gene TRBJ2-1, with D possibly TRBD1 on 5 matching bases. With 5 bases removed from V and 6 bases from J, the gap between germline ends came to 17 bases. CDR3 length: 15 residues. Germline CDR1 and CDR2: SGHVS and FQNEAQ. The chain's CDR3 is CASSLSTEVGNEQFF. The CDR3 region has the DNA TGTGCCAGCAGCCTTTCGACAGAGGTTGGCAATGAGCAGTTCTTC.

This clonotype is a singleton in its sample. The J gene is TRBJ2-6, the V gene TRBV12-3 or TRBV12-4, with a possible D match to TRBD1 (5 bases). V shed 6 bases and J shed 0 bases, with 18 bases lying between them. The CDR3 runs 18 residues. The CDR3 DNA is TGTGCCAGCAGCCAGCTGAGTGGGGCCCTCTCTGGGGCCAACGTCCTGACTTTC. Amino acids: CASSQLSGALSGANVLTF.

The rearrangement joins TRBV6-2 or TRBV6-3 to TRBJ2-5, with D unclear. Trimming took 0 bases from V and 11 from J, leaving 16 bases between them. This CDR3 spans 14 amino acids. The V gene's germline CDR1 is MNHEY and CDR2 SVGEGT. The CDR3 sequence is CASSYSSADNEQYF. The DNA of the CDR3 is TGTGCCAGCAGTTACTCTTCGGCAGACAATGAGCAGTACTTC.

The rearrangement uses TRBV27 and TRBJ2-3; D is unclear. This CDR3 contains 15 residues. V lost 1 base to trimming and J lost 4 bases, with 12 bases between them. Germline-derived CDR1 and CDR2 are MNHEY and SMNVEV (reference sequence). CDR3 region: CASSLLVADPDTQYF. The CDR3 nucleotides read TGTGCCAGCAGTTTATTGGTTGCTGACCCAGATACGCAGTATTTT.

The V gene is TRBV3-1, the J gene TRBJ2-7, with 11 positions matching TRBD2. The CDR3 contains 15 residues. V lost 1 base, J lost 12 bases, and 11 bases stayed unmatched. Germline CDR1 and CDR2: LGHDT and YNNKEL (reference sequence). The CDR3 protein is CASSQGLAGGETRYF. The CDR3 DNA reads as TGTGCCAGCAGCCAAGGGCTAGCGGGAGGAGAGACCCGGTACTTC.

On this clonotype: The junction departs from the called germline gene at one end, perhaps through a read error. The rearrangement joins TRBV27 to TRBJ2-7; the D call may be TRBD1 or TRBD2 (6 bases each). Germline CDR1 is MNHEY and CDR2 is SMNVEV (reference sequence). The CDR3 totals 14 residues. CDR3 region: CASSFLGGSYERYF. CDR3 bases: TGTGCCAGCAGTTTCCTGGGGGGCTCCTACGAGCGGTACTTC.

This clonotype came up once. The CDR3: CASSVWSGGAETQYF. The CDR3 DNA reads TGTGCCAGCAGTGTATGGAGCGGGGGGGCGGAGACCCAGTACTTC. J is TRBJ2-5 and V is TRBV2; 10 bases match TRBD2. Losses at the gene ends were 4 bases for V and 5 bases for J; bases not matched to a gene: 7. Germline V CDR1 and CDR2: SNHLY, FYNNEI. CDR3 size: 15 residues.

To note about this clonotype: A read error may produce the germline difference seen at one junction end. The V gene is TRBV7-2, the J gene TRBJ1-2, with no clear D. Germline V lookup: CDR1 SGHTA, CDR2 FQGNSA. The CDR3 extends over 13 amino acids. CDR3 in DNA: TGTGCCAGCAGCTCCGGGCCGGAGTATGGCTACGCCTTC. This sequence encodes CASSSGPEYGYAF.